The next 27 T cell receptor beta chains were all read from a single sample in a study of T cell repertoires in cytomegalovirus infection. TCRdb independently ran MiXCR on the reads; one entry per CDR3 protein. The sample carries 400,000 to 550,000 distinct CDR3 sequences, 10% to 12% recorded once. The sample consisted of PBMCs. The receptor set was obtained from a human donor in good health (CMV status not recorded). Some clones in this sample may be carry-over from other donors' samples.

This rearrangement joins TRBV5-1 to TRBJ1-5; D gene ambiguous. V was shortened by 3 bases and J by 7 bases, with 20 bases between the two germline ends. Germline V gene data show CDR1 as SGHRS and CDR2 as YFSETQ. There are 16 residues in the CDR3. In DNA form, the CDR3 reads TGCGCCAGCAGCTCGGGTTTGCGTTTCAGGCCCCAGCCCCAGCATTTT. It translates to CASSSGLRFRPQPQHF.

Only a few counts were recorded for this clonotype. V is TRBV6-6 and J is TRBJ1-4, with 7 bases fitting TRBD1. Trimming took 10 bases from V and 8 from J; bases not matched to a gene: 10. CDR1 is MNHNY and CDR2 is SVGAGI in the germline V gene (reference sequence). The CDR3 runs 13 residues. CDR3 bases: TGTGCCACCTACAGGGGCGTTCGCGAAAAACTGTTTTTT. Amino acid sequence: CATYRGVREKLFF.

This clonotype was detected many times. This rearrangement joins TRBV12-3 or TRBV12-4 to TRBJ2-1; TRBD1 agrees at 10 bases. The CDR3 is made up of 17 amino acids. V was clipped by 6 bases and J by 7 bases; unmatched bases: 15. CDR3 nucleotide sequence: TGTGCCAGCAGCCTGACAGGGGGCGGCCGTTGGAGGAATGAGCAGTTCTTC. Translation gives CASSLTGGGRWRNEQFF.

The chain is built from TRBV4-1 and TRBJ2-5, with D uncertain. CDR3 length: 15 residues. The germline V and J ends were trimmed by 1 base and 3 bases, with 12 bases remaining between them. CDR1 and CDR2 (germline): MGHRA, YSYEKL. The CDR3 loop reads CASSQVAQPEETQYF. In DNA, the CDR3 is TGCGCCAGCAGCCAAGTGGCCCAGCCAGAAGAGACCCAGTACTTC.

This clonotype was found many times. CDR3 sequence: CASSTQQGHYGYTF. The CDR3 region has the DNA TGTGCCAGCAGCACCCAACAGGGACACTATGGCTACACCTTC. V and J are TRBV7-2 and TRBJ1-2, with a weak D call TRBD1 (6 bases). Trimming left V 5 bases short and J 3 bases short, with 13 bases between. The CDR3 covers 14 residues. Germline assignment: CDR1 SGHTA and CDR2 FQGNSA.

This clonotype occurred many times. V gene TRBV7-8 combines with J gene TRBJ1-1; a possible D gene is TRBD1 (6 bases). CDR1 and CDR2 from the germline V gene are SGHVS and FQNEAQ. CDR3 length: 15 amino acids. The germline V and J ends were trimmed by 5 bases and 1 base, with 14 bases remaining between them. CDR3 residues: CASSGGPAGNTEAFF. CDR3 sequence (DNA): TGTGCCAGCAGCGGGGGCCCCGCGGGGAACACTGAAGCTTTCTTT. Complete variable domain (other parts from reference TRBV7-8 and TRBJ1-1): GAGVSQSPRYKVAKRGQDVALRCDPISGHVSLFWYQQALGQGPEFLTYFQNEAQLDKSGLPSDRFFAERPEGSVSTLKIQRTQQEDSAVYLCASSGGPAGNTEAFFGQGTRLTVV.

This clonotype was counted many times. The chain links TRBV11-2 to TRBJ2-2; TRBD1 aligns across 7 bases. The CDR3 is made up of 15 amino acids. The germline V gene has CDR1 SGHAT and CDR2 FQNNGV. Trimming took 4 bases from V and 4 from J; bases not matched to a gene: 6. The CDR3 sequence: CASSYGQDGTGELFF. In DNA, the CDR3 is TGTGCCAGCAGCTACGGACAGGACGGCACCGGGGAGCTGTTTTTT.

This chain joins TRBV5-1 and TRBJ1-1; possibly TRBD1 for D (5 bases). V lost 6 bases, J lost 3 bases, and 15 bases lay in between. This CDR3 has 14 amino acids. Germline V gene lookup returns CDR1 SGHRS and CDR2 YFSETQ. CDR3 in amino acids: CASNGLRGDTEAFF. CDR3 nucleotides: TGCGCCAGCAATGGCCTTCGAGGGGACACTGAAGCTTTCTTT.

This clonotype appeared many times. This CDR3 is CASSQNPSDYNEQFF. The CDR3 DNA sequence: TGTGCCAGCAGCCAAAACCCGTCAGACTACAATGAGCAGTTCTTC. This chain uses TRBV4-2 with TRBJ2-1; D not resolved. This CDR3 has 15 residues. Trimming took 2 bases from V and 3 from J, leaving 11 bases between them. CDR1 and CDR2 from the germline V gene are LGHNA and YNFKEQ.

This clonotype was recorded at least ten times. J is TRBJ2-5 and V is TRBV7-2; 13 nucleotides match TRBD2. V shed 6 bases and J 2 bases; nucleotides not matched to a gene: 6. The CDR3 length is 16 residues. CDR1 SGHTA and CDR2 FQGNSA come from the germline V gene. The CDR3 protein is CASRAGLAGVQETQYF. The CDR3, as DNA: TGTGCCAGCAGAGCCGGACTAGCGGGGGTGCAAGAGACCCAGTACTTC.

Regarding this clonotype: A junction end diverges from the germline sequence, so it may reflect a read error. The V call is TRBV4-1, the J call TRBJ2-2; 8 bases map to TRBD2. CDR1 and CDR2 from the germline V gene are MGHRA and YSYEKL. This CDR3 spans 17 amino acids. In nucleotides, the CDR3 is TGTGCCAGCAGCCCAGAAGGAAGCGGGAGAACGGGCGGGGAGCTGTTTTTT. This encodes CASSPEGSGRTGGELFF.

This clonotype occurred many times. This chain links TRBV10-3 with TRBJ2-2; D gene unclear. Germline lookup yields CDR1 ENHRY and CDR2 SYGVKD. There are 13 residues in the CDR3. Trimming shortened V by 11 bases and J by 5 bases, and 15 bases separated the two germline ends. CDR3 protein: CAVLDKRTGELFF. The CDR3 DNA reads TGTGCCGTTCTCGACAAGAGAACCGGGGAGCTGTTTTTT.

The chain recombines TRBV20-1 with TRBJ1-2; D is unclear. This CDR3 has 12 amino acids. V was shortened by 1 base and J by 5 bases, with 8 bases between the two germline ends. Germline CDR1 and CDR2: DFQATT and SNEGSKA (reference sequence). CDR3 DNA: TGCAGTGCTAGAGGGGATGGGTATGGCTACACCTTC. Translating it yields CSARGDGYGYTF.

This clonotype was counted at least ten times. This rearrangement joins TRBV7-6 to TRBJ1-4; a possible D gene is TRBD1 (5 bases). The V and J ends lost 1 base and 5 bases respectively, with 14 bases between them. Germline CDR1 SGHVS, CDR2 FNYEAQ. The CDR3 length is 16 residues. The DNA for the CDR3 is TGTGCCAGCAGCTTAGAGGCAGACAGCATAAATGAAAAACTGTTTTTT. Encoded protein: CASSLEADSINEKLFF.

This clonotype was observed a handful of times. The chain links TRBV5-5 to TRBJ1-5; D is perhaps TRBD1 (6 bases). This CDR3 region has 15 residues. Germline loops: CDR1 SGHKS, CDR2 YYEKEE (reference sequence). Trimming pared 0 bases from V and 7 bases from J, leaving 14 bases between. As DNA, the CDR3 is TGTGCCAGCAGCTTGGAGGGGGGGTTTACCCAGCCCCAGCATTTT. It encodes CASSLEGGFTQPQHF.

This chain joins TRBV29-1 and TRBJ1-2; D gene ambiguous. The ends were cut back, 3 bases at V and 8 bases at J, with 13 bases in the middle. Per the germline V gene, CDR1 is SQVTM and CDR2 is ANQGSEA. CDR3 length equals 12 residues. Here the CDR3 DNA reads TGCAGCGTTGACCGGGGTGTACGGGGCTACACCTTC. Protein product: CSVDRGVRGYTF. Together with reference TRBV29-1 and TRBJ1-2, the CDR3 gives the full variable domain: SAVISQKPSRDICQRGTSLTIQCQVDSQVTMMFWYRQQPGQSLTLIATANQGSEATYESGFVIDKFPISRPNLTFSTLTVSNMSPEDSSIYLCSVDRGVRGYTFGSGTRLTVV.

There are many counts of this clonotype. The genes are TRBV7-8 and TRBJ2-1; maybe TRBD1 (6 bases). Trimming pared 6 bases from V and 13 bases from J, leaving 13 bases between. The germline V gene encodes CDR1 SGHVS and CDR2 FQNEAQ. The CDR3 loop spans 11 amino acids. The CDR3 bases are TGTGCCAGCAGGTCACAGGGTTACCAGTTCTTC. Protein product: CASRSQGYQFF.

This clonotype was observed many times. The V gene is TRBV28, the J gene TRBJ2-7, with 8 nucleotides matching TRBD1. CDR1 and CDR2 from the germline V gene are MDHEN and SYDVKM. The CDR3 contains 11 residues. V was clipped by 6 bases and J by 12 bases; unmatched bases: 7. This CDR3 is CASRKDREWYF. The CDR3 DNA reads as TGTGCCAGCAGAAAGGACAGGGAATGGTACTTC.

The chain combines TRBV19 with TRBJ2-5; TRBD1 matches at 12 bases. CDR1 is LNHDA, CDR2 SQIVND, per germline (reference sequence). The CDR3 extends over 19 amino acids. With 7 bases clipped from V and 5 bases from J, the junction kept 20 bases outside the gene matches. This CDR3 reads CASTAKGQGARGFAETQYF. The CDR3 DNA is TGTGCCAGTACCGCCAAGGGACAGGGGGCGAGGGGTTTTGCGGAGACCCAGTACTTC.

The CDR3 reads CASFDLYGYTF. As DNA, the CDR3 is TGTGCCAGCTTTGACCTCTATGGCTACACCTTC. The chain links TRBV25-1 to TRBJ1-2; D gene ambiguous. Germline CDR1 is MGHDK and CDR2 is SYGVNS. There are 11 residues in the CDR3. Deletions cut 8 bases from V and 4 bases from J, with 8 bases between.

The rearrangement uses TRBV5-4 and TRBJ1-1; possibly TRBD1 for D (6 bases). The CDR3 runs to 13 residues. Trimming took 6 bases from V and 3 from J, leaving 12 bases between them. Germline CDR1 is SGHNT and CDR2 is YYREEE (reference sequence). The CDR3 sequence: CASTLGGDTEAFF. The CDR3 DNA sequence: TGTGCCAGCACACTCGGGGGCGACACTGAAGCTTTCTTT.

This clonotype was counted ten times or more. This rearrangement joins TRBV28 to TRBJ2-7, with 8 bases that match TRBD1. The CDR3 has 15 residues. Germline V gives CDR1 MDHEN, CDR2 SYDVKM. V shed 3 bases, J shed 2 bases, and the junction held 6 bases outside the gene matches. The CDR3 region is CASSFAGGEAYEQYF. The CDR3 DNA reads as TGTGCCAGCAGTTTCGCAGGGGGCGAAGCCTACGAGCAGTACTTC.

The J gene is TRBJ2-3, the V gene TRBV24-1; no definite D call. Germline V gene lookup returns CDR1 KGHDR and CDR2 SFDVKD. The CDR3 contains 16 residues. V was trimmed by 4 bases and J by 0 bases, leaving 13 bases between them. CDR3 nucleotides: TGTGCCACCAGTGACCGTGACATTCCTAGCACAGATACGCAGTATTTT. It specifies CATSDRDIPSTDTQYF.

The chain carries TRBV20-1 and TRBJ1-2, with 8 positions matching TRBD1. The CDR3 loop spans 13 amino acids. V lost 0 bases to trimming and J lost 3 bases; unmatched junction nucleotides: 0. The germline V gene encodes CDR1 DFQATT and CDR2 SNEGSKA (reference sequence). CDR3 amino acids: CSAREDRDYGYTF. In DNA, the CDR3 is TGCAGTGCTAGAGAGGACAGGGACTATGGCTACACCTTC.

There are many counts of this clonotype. The chain combines TRBV12-3 or TRBV12-4 with TRBJ1-2; a possible D gene is TRBD1 (6 bases). The CDR3 totals 14 residues. Trimming removed 4 bases from V and 8 bases from J, with 17 bases in between. The DNA of the CDR3 is TGTGCCAGCAGTTCCGGGACAAGGGTGCAGGGCTACACCTTC. Translation: CASSSGTRVQGYTF.

The chain couples TRBV20-1 to TRBJ1-2, with D possibly TRBD1 on 6 matching bases. The germline gives CDR1 DFQATT, CDR2 SNEGSKA (reference sequence). The CDR3 totals 17 residues. Trimming cost V 0 bases and J 5 bases, with 22 bases left between them. DNA for the CDR3: TGCAGTGCTAGAGATCCGGCCCCACGGGGGGGGCCTTATGGCTACACCTTC. This codes for CSARDPAPRGGPYGYTF.

This clonotype has at least ten counts. The CDR3 spells CASSYWGLGADTQYF. DNA for the CDR3: TGTGCCAGCAGTTACTGGGGCCTCGGGGCAGATACGCAGTATTTT. The chain recombines TRBV6-2 or TRBV6-3 with TRBJ2-3; D possibly uses TRBD1 or TRBD2 (5 bases each). V shed 1 base and J shed 4 bases, with 12 bases lying between them. Germline CDR1 and CDR2: MNHEY and SVGEGT. The CDR3 totals 15 residues.